Each of the 9 T cell receptor beta chains below was sequenced from the same sample in a study of T cells in Graves' hyperthyroidism and ophthalmopathy. TCR beta CDR3 regions were amplified from RNA transcripts. First-round RT-PCR of the TCR CDR3 relied on the HTBI primer set. Using its own MiXCR run on the multiplex PCR reads, TCRdb lists one record per CDR3 protein. The table lists around 190,000 distinct CDR3 sequences, about a sixth of them singletons, with 53% in the top ten. Sequencing was carried out using blood. These TCRs come from a woman aged 45-65 years with Graves' hyperthyroidism.

This clonotype was found many times. The chain links TRBV24-1 to TRBJ2-1, with D possibly being TRBD2 (5 bases). This CDR3 contains 16 residues. Germline V gene sequence: CDR1 KGHDR, CDR2 SFDVKD. V was shortened by 4 bases and J by 7 bases, with 19 bases between the two germline ends. Written as DNA, the CDR3 is TGTGCCACCAGTGACCAAATCCTGGCATCGGGGAATGAGCAGTTCTTC. Encoded protein: CATSDQILASGNEQFF.

The chain combines TRBV6-1 with TRBJ2-6; D may be TRBD1 (5 bases). The germline gives CDR1 MNHNS, CDR2 SASEGT. V gave up 6 bases and J gave up 2 bases, with 17 bases separating them. CDR3 length equals 17 residues. The CDR3 sequence: CASRGTKSGTGANVLTF. The CDR3 region has the DNA TGTGCCAGCAGAGGTACAAAATCAGGGACTGGGGCCAACGTCCTGACTTTC.

The sample holds many counts of this clonotype. The V call is TRBV5-1, the J call TRBJ1-1; D may be TRBD1 (5 bases). The CDR3 loop spans 16 amino acids. V lost 4 bases and J lost 1, with 17 bases in between. CDR1 is SGHRS and CDR2 is YFSETQ in the germline V gene. The CDR3 sequence is CASSRGTPPSNTEAFF. The CDR3 DNA is TGCGCCAGCAGCCGGGGGACCCCCCCGTCGAACACTGAAGCTTTCTTT.

This clonotype has only a few counts. The chain couples TRBV6-1 to TRBJ1-2, with D uncertain. In germline, CDR1 is MNHNS, CDR2 SASEGT. The CDR3 extends over 12 amino acids. V lost 8 bases and J lost 5, with 12 bases in between. The CDR3 sequence is CASGTSSYGYTF. The CDR3 DNA reads TGTGCCAGCGGAACGAGTTCTTATGGCTACACCTTC.

This clonotype appeared a few times. The genes are TRBV6-1 and TRBJ2-2; D call uncertain. CDR1 MNHNS and CDR2 SASEGT come from the germline V gene. The CDR3 has 12 residues. Between the trimmed V and J ends, which lost 7 bases and 3 bases, there was a span of 6 bases. CDR3 coding DNA: TGTGCCAGCAAGCGTTACACCGGGGAGCTGTTTTTT. Amino acid sequence: CASKRYTGELFF.

There are many counts of this clonotype. V is TRBV28 and J is TRBJ2-1; D remains unclear. The CDR3 is 12 residues long. CDR1 is MDHEN and CDR2 is SYDVKM in the germline V gene. Trimming removed 8 bases from V and 4 bases from J, with 9 bases in between. CDR3 region: CASGKSYNEQFF. The CDR3 bases are TGTGCCAGCGGGAAATCGTACAATGAGCAGTTCTTC.

This clonotype was observed at least ten times. J is TRBJ2-1 and V is TRBV2, with 11 nucleotides matching TRBD2. Germline CDR1 reads SNHLY; CDR2 reads FYNNEI. This CDR3 region has 16 residues. After removal of 6 bases from V and 1 base from J, the junction contained 5 bases not matched to a gene. The CDR3 loop reads CASSPRLAGSYNEQFF. The CDR3 DNA reads as TGTGCCAGCAGCCCTCGACTAGCGGGATCCTACAATGAGCAGTTCTTC.

At least ten counts were recorded for this clonotype. DNA for the CDR3: TGTGCCAGCAGCACCGGGGAGACCTCTGGAAACACCATATATTTT. Protein sequence: CASSTGETSGNTIYF. The chain has TRBV6-1 and TRBJ1-3; unclear D gene. Trimming took off 6 bases at V and 0 bases at J, with 12 bases between the two ends. In germline, CDR1 is MNHNS, CDR2 SASEGT. This CDR3 has 15 amino acids.

V and J are TRBV15 and TRBJ2-5; D is unresolved. The V gene's germline CDR1 is LNHNV and CDR2 YYDKDF (reference sequence). This CDR3 is built from 11 residues. V lost 2 bases to trimming and J lost 5 bases, with 3 bases between them. This chain's CDR3 is CATSRLETQYF. The CDR3 DNA sequence: TGTGCCACCAGCAGATTGGAGACCCAGTACTTC.